These T cell receptor beta chains were read from a single sample in a study of brain metastases from non-small cell lung cancer. The table came from immunoSEQ multiplex PCR; TCRdb's copy has only in-frame clones and leaves some out. The repertoire holds about 8,000 clones, with around four fifths as singletons. The sequencing input was primary lung tumor tissue. These receptor sequences come from a donor aged 40 or over with non-small cell lung cancer. Each CDR3 is given with its conserved first and last residue. D genes are given only for firm matches. Not all rows give a size; the values are once, few, many and, for expanded clones, a class.

>TRBD1|TRBV4-3|TRBJ1-2|15|NA
CASSRGTGTNYGYTF
TGCGCCAGCAGCCGAGGGACAGGGACGAACTATGGCTACACCTTC
>TRBD2|TRBV7-9|TRBJ2-3|17|NA
CASSYWPGTSGGDTQYF
TGTGCCAGCAGCTACTGGCCCGGGACTAGCGGGGGAGATACGCAGTATTTT
>NA|TRBV5-1|TRBJ1-5|16|NA
CASSQWAGYSNQPQHF
TGCGCCAGCAGCCAATGGGCAGGGTATAGCAATCAGCCCCAGCATTTT
>NA|TRBV30|TRBJ1-2|13|NA
CAWSIPQVDGYTF
TGTGCCTGGAGTATTCCCCAGGTCGATGGCTACACCTTC
>NA|TRBV18|TRBJ1-4|15|NA
CASSLAGGQDRKLFF
TGTGCCAGCTCACTTGCGGGGGGGCAAGACCGAAAACTGTTTTTT
>TRBD1|TRBV9|TRBJ1-4|16|NA
CASSVGGTGTNEKLFF
TGTGCCAGCAGCGTAGGGGGGACAGGGACTAATGAAAAACTGTTTTTT
>NA|TRBV9|TRBJ1-3|16|few
CASSVGGRASGNTIYF
TGTGCCAGCAGCGTAGGAGGGAGGGCAAGTGGAAACACCATATATTTT
>NA|TRBV6-5|TRBJ1-3|12|NA
CASRLAGFTIYF
TGTGCCAGCAGGCTAGCGGGTTTCACCATATATTTT
>NA|TRBV7-8|TRBJ1-5|18|NA
CASSLVKREADKNQPQHF
TGTGCCAGCAGCTTAGTAAAGAGGGAAGCCGACAAGAATCAGCCCCAGCATTTT
>TRBD1|TRBV5-8|TRBJ2-5|14|NA
CASSSQGAQETQYF
TGTGCCAGCAGCTCACAGGGGGCACAAGAGACCCAGTACTTC
>NA|TRBV4-3|TRBJ1-5|14|NA
CASSQWSGNQPQHF
TGCGCCAGCAGCCAATGGTCAGGGAATCAGCCCCAGCATTTT
>NA|TRBV6-2/TRBV6-3|TRBJ2-3|16|NA
CASSMGGDISTDTQYF
TGTGCCAGTAGTATGGGAGGGGACATTAGCACAGATACGCAGTATTTT
>NA|TRBV14|TRBJ2-1|14|NA
CASSQDWLVDEQFF
TGTGCCAGCAGCCAAGATTGGCTAGTAGATGAGCAATTCTTC
>TRBD1|TRBV30|TRBJ2-5|16|NA
CAWRRTGGASQETQYF
TGTGCCTGGAGGAGAACAGGGGGCGCTAGCCAAGAGACCCAGTACTTC
>NA|TRBV4-3|TRBJ2-1|12|NA
CASSHSGNEQFF
TGCGCCAGCAGCCACTCCGGGAATGAGCAGTTCTTC
>NA|TRBV5-4|TRBJ1-2|16|NA
CASSSYYSIWTAGYTF
TGTGCCAGCAGCTCTTATTATTCTATTTGGACAGCTGGCTACACCTTC
>TRBD1|TRBV29-1|TRBJ2-7|12|NA
CSAVTGEEEQYF
TGCAGCGCAGTGACAGGGGAGGAAGAGCAGTACTTC
>NA|TRBV27|TRBJ2-7|13|once
CASSLDTTYEQYF
TGTGCCAGCAGTTTGGACACCACCTACGAGCAGTACTTC
>TRBD2|TRBV5-1|TRBJ2-2|16|NA
CASSGRRGSFTGELFF
TGCGCCAGCAGCGGCCGGCGGGGGTCCTTCACCGGGGAGCTGTTTTTT
>NA|TRBV18|TRBJ2-3|14|NA
CASSPPDSTDTQYF
TGTGCCAGCTCACCACCGGATAGCACAGATACGCAGTATTTT
>NA|TRBV12-3/TRBV12-4|TRBJ1-1|13|NA
CASSLEGRTEAFF
TGTGCCAGCAGTTTGGAAGGCCGGACTGAAGCTTTCTTT
>NA|TRBV7-2|TRBJ1-5|14|NA
CASSLELGNQPQHF
TGTGCCAGCAGCTTAGAACTGGGAAATCAGCCCCAGCATTTT
>NA|TRBV28|TRBJ1-6|15|NA
CASSLGGSYNSPLHF
TGTGCCAGCAGTTTAGGTGGCTCCTATAATTCACCCCTCCACTTT
>NA|TRBV2|TRBJ2-7|11|NA
CASSPTYEQYF
TGTGCCAGCAGTCCGACCTACGAGCAGTACTTC
>NA|TRBV6-5|TRBJ2-2|12|NA
CASRDGAGELFF
TGTGCCAGCAGAGACGGGGCCGGGGAGCTGTTTTTT
>NA|TRBV28|TRBJ2-2|13|NA
CASSGRITGELFF
TGTGCCAGCAGTGGACGTATCACCGGGGAGCTGTTTTTT